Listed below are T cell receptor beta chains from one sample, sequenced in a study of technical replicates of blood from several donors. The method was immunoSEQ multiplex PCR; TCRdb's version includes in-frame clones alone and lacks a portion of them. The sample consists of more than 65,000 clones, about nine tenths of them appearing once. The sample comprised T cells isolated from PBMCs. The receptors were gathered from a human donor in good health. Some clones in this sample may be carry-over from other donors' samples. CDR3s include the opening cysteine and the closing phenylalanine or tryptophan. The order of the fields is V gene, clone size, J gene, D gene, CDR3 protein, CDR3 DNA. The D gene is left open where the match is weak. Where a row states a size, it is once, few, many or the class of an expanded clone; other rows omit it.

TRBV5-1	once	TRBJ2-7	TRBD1	CASSSGTESSEQYF	TGCGCCAGCAGCTCCGGGACAGAGTCCTCCGAGCAGTACTTC
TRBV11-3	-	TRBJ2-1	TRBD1	CASSRRRGLVSNEQFF	TGTGCCAGCAGCCGCCGCAGGGGGTTGGTGAGCAATGAGCAGTTCTTC
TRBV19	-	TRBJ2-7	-	CASSRTRDSTYEQYF	TGTGCCAGTAGCAGGACACGGGACTCCACCTACGAGCAGTACTTC
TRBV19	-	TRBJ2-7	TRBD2	CASSNRGGPYEQYF	TGTGCCAGTAGTAATCGCGGGGGACCCTACGAGCAGTACTTC
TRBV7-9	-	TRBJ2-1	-	CASSLESGINEQFF	TGTGCCAGCAGCTTAGAGTCGGGAATCAATGAGCAGTTCTTC
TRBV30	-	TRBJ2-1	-	CAWSPGNEQFF	TGTGCCTGGAGCCCGGGGAATGAGCAGTTCTTC
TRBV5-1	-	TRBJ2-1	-	CASSLYQQASYNEQFF	TGCGCCAGCAGCTTGTACCAACAGGCATCCTACAATGAGCAGTTCTTC
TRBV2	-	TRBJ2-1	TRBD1	CASSYSGTGGRGSSYNEQFF	TGTGCCAGCAGTTACTCCGGGACAGGGGGTCGCGGCAGCTCCTACAATGAGCAGTTCTTC
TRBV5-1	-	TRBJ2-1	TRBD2	CASSGFPGASGSGAYNEQFF	TGCGCCAGCAGCGGTTTCCCAGGGGCTAGCGGGAGTGGGGCCTACAATGAGCAGTTCTTC
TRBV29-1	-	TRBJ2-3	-	CSVESLYTDTQYF	TGCAGCGTTGAATCCCTATACACAGATACGCAGTATTTT
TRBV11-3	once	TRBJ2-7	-	CASSRLRAGEPEQYF	TGTGCCAGCAGCCGGTTGCGGGCAGGGGAGCCCGAGCAGTACTTC
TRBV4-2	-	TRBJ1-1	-	CASSQGGQDMNTEAFF	TGTGCCAGCAGCCAAGGAGGGCAAGACATGAACACTGAAGCTTTCTTT
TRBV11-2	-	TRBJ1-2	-	CASSLATGYGYTF	TGTGCCAGCAGCTTAGCAACAGGCTATGGCTACACCTTC
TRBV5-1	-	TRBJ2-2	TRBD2	CASGSPGGAGELFF	TGCGCCAGCGGATCCCCGGGAGGGGCCGGGGAGCTGTTTTTT
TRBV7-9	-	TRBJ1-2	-	CASSPDTFNYGYTF	TGTGCCAGCAGCCCGGACACTTTCAACTATGGCTACACCTTC
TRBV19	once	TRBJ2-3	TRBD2	CASQRGASSTDTQYF	TGTGCCAGCCAGCGGGGGGCAAGTTCCACAGATACGCAGTATTTT
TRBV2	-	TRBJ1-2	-	CASSVGGQSYTF	TGTGCCAGCAGCGTAGGGGGTCAGAGCTACACCTTC
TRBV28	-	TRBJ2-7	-	CASNSSPRPGQYF	TGTGCCAGCAACTCAAGCCCCCGACCGGGGCAGTACTTC
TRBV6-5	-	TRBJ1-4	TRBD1	CASSYGQANEKLFF	TGTGCCAGCAGTTACGGACAGGCTAATGAAAAACTGTTTTTT
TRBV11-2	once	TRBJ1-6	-	CASNASRGSNSPLHF	TGTGCCAGCAACGCCAGTAGGGGTAGCAATTCACCCCTCCACTTT
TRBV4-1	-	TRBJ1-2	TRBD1	CASSHGDSYGYTF	TGCGCCAGCAGCCACGGGGACAGCTATGGCTACACCTTC
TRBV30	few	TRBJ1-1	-	CAWRPTPLGRVNTEAFF	TGTGCCTGGAGGCCAACTCCCCTGGGCAGAGTGAACACTGAAGCTTTCTTT
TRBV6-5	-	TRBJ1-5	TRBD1	CASSYSWTGDQPQHF	TGTGCCAGCAGTTACTCGTGGACAGGGGATCAGCCCCAGCATTTT